The rows below give T cell receptor beta chains drawn from one sample of a study of response to subunit inactivated influenza vaccine. TCRdb called the RT-PCR reads again in MiXCR, with one record for every CDR3 protein. The sample lists about 780,000 distinct CDR3 sequences, around 18% occurring once. The specimen comprised PBMCs from blood, sampled roughly 5 days after vaccination. These TCRs come from a man in his fifties who received an inactivated influenza vaccine. The CDR3 runs from the conserved cysteine through the conserved F or W. A D gene is named only where the DNA matches it firmly. Part of the rows lack a size; the others show once, few, many or a class for expanded clones.

>TRBJ2-5|TRBV5-1|.|many
CASSLNRALQETQYF
TGCGCCAGCAGCTTGAACAGGGCGCTTCAGGAGACCCAGTACTTC
>TRBJ1-6|TRBV30|TRBD1|few
CAWSVDRGNSPLHF
TGTGCCTGGAGTGTAGACAGGGGTAACTCACCCCTCCACTTT
>TRBJ2-1|TRBV19|.|few
CASSRGGGYSSYNEQFF
TGTGCCAGTAGTAGAGGCGGCGGATACAGCTCCTACAATGAGCAGTTCTTC
>TRBJ2-1|TRBV29-1|.|few
CSVLTYNEQFF
TGCAGCGTTTTAACCTACAATGAGCAGTTCTTC
>TRBJ2-7|TRBV12-3/TRBV12-4|TRBD1|few
CASSTSGTGPEQYF
TGTGCCAGCAGTACATCCGGGACAGGTCCCGAGCAGTACTTC
>TRBJ1-2|TRBV5-1|.|.
CASSFGGAGANYGYTF
TGCGCCAGCAGCTTCGGGGGCGCGGGAGCTAACTATGGCTACACCTTC
>TRBJ2-1|TRBV5-1|.|.
CASSLSTSKGGEQFF
TGCGCCAGCAGCTTGTCAACTAGCAAGGGCGGTGAGCAGTTCTTC
>TRBJ2-1|TRBV11-2|.|.
CASKPIGTKYNEQFF
TGTGCCAGCAAACCAATAGGGACAAAATACAATGAGCAGTTCTTC
>TRBJ1-5|TRBV20-1|.|.
CSARDRGGSNQPQHF
TGCAGTGCTAGAGATCGGGGGGGAAGCAATCAGCCCCAGCATTTT
>TRBJ2-3|TRBV7-9|TRBD2|few
CASRPSGGPVDTQYF
TGTGCCAGCAGGCCTAGCGGGGGCCCGGTAGATACGCAGTATTTT
>TRBJ2-7|TRBV7-2|.|.
CASSSRWGDEQYF
TGTGCCAGCAGCTCCAGATGGGGTGACGAGCAGTACTTC
>TRBJ2-2|TRBV28|TRBD2|.
CASGPGGRRRANTGELFF
TGTGCCAGCGGCCCCGGGGGGAGACGTAGGGCGAACACCGGGGAGCTGTTTTTT
>TRBJ1-1|TRBV6-2/TRBV6-3|TRBD1|.
CASSRGTGEAFF
TGTGCCAGCAGTAGAGGGACAGGTGAAGCTTTCTTT
>TRBJ1-5|TRBV20-1|.|few
CSARAGANQPQHF
TGCAGTGCTAGAGCAGGGGCCAATCAGCCCCAGCATTTT
>TRBJ2-7|TRBV20-1|.|many
CSATGQTSYEQYF
TGCAGTGCTACAGGACAGACTTCCTACGAGCAGTACTTC
>TRBJ1-2|TRBV11-2|TRBD1|many
CASSPGGAYGYTF
TGTGCCAGCAGCCCAGGGGGCGCTTATGGCTACACCTTC
>TRBJ2-5|TRBV3-1|.|few
CASSHRALQETQYF
TGTGCCAGCAGCCACCGGGCCCTACAAGAGACCCAGTACTTC
>TRBJ2-1|TRBV29-1|TRBD1|few
CSFRTGARNEQFF
TGCAGCTTCCGGACAGGGGCTAGGAATGAGCAGTTCTTC
>TRBJ1-1|TRBV20-1|TRBD1|.
CSARGGTGNTEAFF
TGCAGTGCTAGAGGGGGGACAGGGAACACTGAAGCTTTCTTT
>TRBJ2-2|TRBV5-1|.|few
CASSQPSTGELFF
TGCGCCAGCAGTCAGCCCTCCACCGGGGAGCTGTTTTTT
>TRBJ2-7|TRBV7-9|.|few
CASSFRGSAFSYEQYF
TGTGCCAGCAGCTTTCGGGGCAGTGCATTCTCCTACGAGCAGTACTTC
>TRBJ1-2|TRBV28|TRBD1|.
CASSLRGRGGYTF
TGTGCCAGCAGTTTAAGGGGGCGCGGGGGCTACACCTTC
>TRBJ1-1|TRBV10-3|TRBD1|few
CAIRKGQVNTEAFF
TGTGCCATCAGGAAAGGACAGGTGAACACTGAAGCTTTCTTT
>TRBJ1-3|TRBV12-3/TRBV12-4|.|.
CASNVAGNTIYF
TGTGCCAGCAATGTGGCTGGAAACACCATATATTTT
>TRBJ2-7|TRBV27|.|.
CASSLKAGGSPFEQYF
TGTGCCAGCAGTTTAAAAGCTGGGGGCAGCCCCTTCGAGCAGTACTTC
>TRBJ2-7|TRBV6-5|TRBD1|few
CASSYSGGPSYEQYF
TGTGCCAGCAGTTACTCAGGGGGCCCCTCCTACGAGCAGTACTTC
>TRBJ2-4|TRBV20-1|TRBD2|.
CSARLTGLARAKNIQYF
TGCAGTGCTAGACTCACCGGACTAGCAAGAGCCAAAAACATTCAGTACTTC
>TRBJ2-7|TRBV20-1|.|.
CSAIQLTSYEQYF
TGCAGTGCAATACAGCTAACTTCCTACGAGCAGTACTTC
>TRBJ2-7|TRBV20-1|TRBD1|few
CSARDVDRGSYEQYF
TGCAGTGCTAGAGATGTGGACAGGGGGAGCTACGAGCAGTACTTC
>TRBJ2-3|TRBV7-8|TRBD2|.
CASSLIRGGATDTQYF
TGTGCCAGCAGCCTAATCCGGGGGGGCGCCACAGATACGCAGTATTTT
>TRBJ2-5|TRBV5-1|.|few
CASTIPGETQYF
TGCGCCAGCACCATACCGGGCGAGACCCAGTACTTC
>TRBJ2-2|TRBV3-1|.|.
CASSQHSWGELFF
TGTGCCAGCAGCCAGCACTCATGGGGGGAGCTGTTTTTT
>TRBJ2-7|TRBV20-1|TRBD2|.
CSAPYSRGAYEQYF
TGCAGTGCTCCTTACTCGCGGGGGGCCTACGAGCAGTACTTC
>TRBJ2-7|TRBV20-1|TRBD1|few
CSASDPGQGYEQYF
TGCAGTGCTAGTGACCCGGGACAGGGCTACGAGCAGTACTTC
>TRBJ2-1|TRBV24-1|TRBD1|.
CATGQGSTYNEQFF
TGTGCCACCGGACAGGGGTCAACCTACAATGAGCAGTTCTTC
>TRBJ2-7|TRBV7-2|TRBD2|few
CASGRTSGPYEQYF
TGTGCCAGCGGCCGGACTAGCGGACCCTACGAGCAGTACTTC
>TRBJ1-4|TRBV6-5|.|many
CASRGTNEKLFF
TGTGCCAGCAGGGGAACTAATGAAAAACTGTTTTTT
>TRBJ2-5|TRBV19|.|.
CASSIDHRRKTQYF
TGTGCCAGTAGTATAGATCACAGGAGGAAGACCCAGTACTTC
>TRBJ1-1|TRBV6-1|TRBD1|.
CASSGRGDGTEAFF
TGTGCCAGCAGTGGCAGGGGGGACGGAACTGAAGCTTTCTTT
>TRBJ2-3|TRBV7-2|TRBD1|few
CASVRDRASDTQYF
TGTGCCAGCGTCCGGGACAGGGCCTCAGATACGCAGTATTTT
>TRBJ2-7|TRBV27|.|many
CASSLSGGHFYEQYF
TGTGCCAGCAGTTTATCAGGGGGACACTTCTACGAGCAGTACTTC
>TRBJ2-2|TRBV20-1|TRBD1|.
CSARDLDRVASTGELFF
TGCAGTGCTAGAGATCTGGACAGGGTAGCGAGCACCGGGGAGCTGTTTTTT
>TRBJ1-1|TRBV12-3/TRBV12-4|.|few
CASRLGITEAFF
TGTGCCAGCAGGCTGGGGATCACTGAAGCTTTCTTT
>TRBJ2-1|TRBV25-1|TRBD1|.
CASSVTGGFYNEQFF
TGTGCCAGCAGTGTGACAGGGGGGTTCTACAATGAGCAGTTCTTC
>TRBJ1-2|TRBV5-1|.|few
CASSLQGWGYTF
TGCGCCAGCAGCTTGCAGGGATGGGGCTACACCTTC
>TRBJ2-2|TRBV7-7|.|.
CASSLNLGSLTGELFF
TGTGCCAGCAGCTTAAATCTCGGGAGTTTAACCGGGGAGCTGTTTTTT
>TRBJ2-1|TRBV30|.|.
CAWTQGNYNEQFF
TGTGCCTGGACCCAGGGGAACTACAATGAGCAGTTCTTC
>TRBJ2-2|TRBV6-2/TRBV6-3|.|few
CASSYSPPITGELFF
TGTGCCAGCAGTTACTCCCCACCTATCACCGGGGAGCTGTTTTTT